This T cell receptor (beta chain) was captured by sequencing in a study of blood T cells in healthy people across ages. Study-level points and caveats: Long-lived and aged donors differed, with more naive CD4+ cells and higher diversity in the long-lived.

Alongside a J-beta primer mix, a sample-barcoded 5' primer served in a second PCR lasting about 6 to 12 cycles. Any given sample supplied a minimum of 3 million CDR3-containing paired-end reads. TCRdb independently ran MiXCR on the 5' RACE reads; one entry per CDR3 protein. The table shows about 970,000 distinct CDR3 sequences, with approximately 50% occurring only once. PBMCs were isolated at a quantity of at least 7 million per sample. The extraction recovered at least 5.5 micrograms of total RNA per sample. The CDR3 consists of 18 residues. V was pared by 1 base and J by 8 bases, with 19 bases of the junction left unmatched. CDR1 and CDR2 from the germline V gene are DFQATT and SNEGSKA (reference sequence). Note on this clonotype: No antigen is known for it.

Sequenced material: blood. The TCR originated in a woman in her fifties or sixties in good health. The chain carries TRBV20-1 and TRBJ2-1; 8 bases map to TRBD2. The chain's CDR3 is CSARGARGAGVVVHEQFF. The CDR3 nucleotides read TGCAGTGCTAGAGGGGCCAGGGGAGCGGGAGTGGTGGTGCATGAGCAGTTCTTC.